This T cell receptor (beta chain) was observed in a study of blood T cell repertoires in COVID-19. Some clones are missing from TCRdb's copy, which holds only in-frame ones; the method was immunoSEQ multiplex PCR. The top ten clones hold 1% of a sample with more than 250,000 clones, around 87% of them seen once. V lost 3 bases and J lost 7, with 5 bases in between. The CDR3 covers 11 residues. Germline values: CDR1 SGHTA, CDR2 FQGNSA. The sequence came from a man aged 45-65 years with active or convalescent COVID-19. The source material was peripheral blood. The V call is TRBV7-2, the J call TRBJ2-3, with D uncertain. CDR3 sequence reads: CASSFQNTQYF. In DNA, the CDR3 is TGTGCCAGCAGCTTTCAAAATACGCAGTATTTT.